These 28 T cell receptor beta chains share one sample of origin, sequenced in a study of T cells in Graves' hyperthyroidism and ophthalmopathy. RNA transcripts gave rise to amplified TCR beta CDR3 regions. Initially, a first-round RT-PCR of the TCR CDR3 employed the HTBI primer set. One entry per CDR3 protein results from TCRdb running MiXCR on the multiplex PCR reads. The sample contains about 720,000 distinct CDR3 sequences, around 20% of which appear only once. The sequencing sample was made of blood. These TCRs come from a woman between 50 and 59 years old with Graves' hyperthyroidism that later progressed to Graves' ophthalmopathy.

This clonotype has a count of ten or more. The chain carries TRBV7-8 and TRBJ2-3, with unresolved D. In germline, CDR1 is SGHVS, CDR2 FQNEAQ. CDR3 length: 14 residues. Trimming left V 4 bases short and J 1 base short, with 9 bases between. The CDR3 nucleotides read TGTGCCAGCAGCTCCCTCCCCCGCACAGATACGCAGTATTTT. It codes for CASSSLPRTDTQYF. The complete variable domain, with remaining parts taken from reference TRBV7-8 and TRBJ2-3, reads GAGVSQSPRYKVAKRGQDVALRCDPISGHVSLFWYQQALGQGPEFLTYFQNEAQLDKSGLPSDRFFAERPEGSVSTLKIQRTQQEDSAVYLCASSSLPRTDTQYFGPGTRLTVL.

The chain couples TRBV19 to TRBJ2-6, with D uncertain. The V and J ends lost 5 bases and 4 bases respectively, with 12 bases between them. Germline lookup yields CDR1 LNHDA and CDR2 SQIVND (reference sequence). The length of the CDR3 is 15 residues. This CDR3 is CASSLLSGGANVLTF. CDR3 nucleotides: TGTGCCAGTAGTCTTCTAAGTGGAGGGGCCAACGTCCTGACTTTC.

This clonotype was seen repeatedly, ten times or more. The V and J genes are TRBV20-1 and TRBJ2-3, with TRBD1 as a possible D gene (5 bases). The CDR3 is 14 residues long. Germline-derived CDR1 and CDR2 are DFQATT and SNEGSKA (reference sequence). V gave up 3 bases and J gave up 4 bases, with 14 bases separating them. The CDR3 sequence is CSASWVPQADTQYF. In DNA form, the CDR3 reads TGCAGTGCTAGTTGGGTTCCACAGGCAGATACGCAGTATTTT.

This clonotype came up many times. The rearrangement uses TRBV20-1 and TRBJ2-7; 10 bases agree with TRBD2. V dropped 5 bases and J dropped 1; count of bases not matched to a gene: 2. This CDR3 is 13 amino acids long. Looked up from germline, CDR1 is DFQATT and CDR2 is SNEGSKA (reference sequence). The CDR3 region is CSARTSGSYEQYF. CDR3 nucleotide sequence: TGCAGTGCTCGGACTAGCGGTTCCTACGAGCAGTACTTC.

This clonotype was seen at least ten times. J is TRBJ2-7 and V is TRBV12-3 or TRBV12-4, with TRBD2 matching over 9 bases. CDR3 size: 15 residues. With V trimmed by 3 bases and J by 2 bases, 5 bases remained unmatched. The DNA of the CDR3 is TGTGCCAGCAGTTTTACCGGGACTAGCCCCTACGAGCAGTACTTC. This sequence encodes CASSFTGTSPYEQYF.

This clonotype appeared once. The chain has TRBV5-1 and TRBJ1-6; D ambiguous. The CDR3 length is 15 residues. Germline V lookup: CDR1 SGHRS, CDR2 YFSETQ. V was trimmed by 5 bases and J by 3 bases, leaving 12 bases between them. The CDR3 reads CASRGGYSYNSPLHF. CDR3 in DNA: TGCGCCAGCAGGGGAGGATACAGCTATAATTCACCCCTCCACTTT.

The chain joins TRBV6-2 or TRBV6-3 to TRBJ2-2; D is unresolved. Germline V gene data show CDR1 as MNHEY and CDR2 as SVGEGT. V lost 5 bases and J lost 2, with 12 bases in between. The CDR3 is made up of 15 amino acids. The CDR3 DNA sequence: TGTGCCAGCAGTAAGACGGGCCGAAACACCGGGGAGCTGTTTTTT. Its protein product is CASSKTGRNTGELFF.

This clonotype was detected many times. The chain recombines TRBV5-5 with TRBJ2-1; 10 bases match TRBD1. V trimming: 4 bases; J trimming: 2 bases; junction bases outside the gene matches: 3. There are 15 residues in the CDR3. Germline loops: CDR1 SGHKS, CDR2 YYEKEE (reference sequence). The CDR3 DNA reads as TGTGCCAGCAGCCAAGGACAGGGGGCCTACAATGAGCAGTTCTTC. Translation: CASSQGQGAYNEQFF. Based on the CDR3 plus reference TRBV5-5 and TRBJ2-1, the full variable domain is DAGVTQSPTHLIKTRGQQVTLRCSPISGHKSVSWYQQVLGQGPQFIFQYYEKEERGRGNFPDRFSARQFPNYSSELNVNALLLGDSALYLCASSQGQGAYNEQFFGPGTRLTVL.

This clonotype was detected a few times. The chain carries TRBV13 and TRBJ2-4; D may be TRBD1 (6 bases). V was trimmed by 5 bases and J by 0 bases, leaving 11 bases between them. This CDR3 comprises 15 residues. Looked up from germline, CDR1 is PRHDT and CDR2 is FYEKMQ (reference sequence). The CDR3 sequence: CASSLDRRAKNIQYF. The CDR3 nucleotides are TGTGCCAGCAGCCTGGACAGACGAGCCAAAAACATTCAGTACTTC.

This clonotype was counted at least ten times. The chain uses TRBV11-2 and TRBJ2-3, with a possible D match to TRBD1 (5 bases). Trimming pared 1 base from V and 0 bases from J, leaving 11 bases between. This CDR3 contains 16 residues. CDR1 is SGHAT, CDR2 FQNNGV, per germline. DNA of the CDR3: TGTGCCAGCAGCTTAGGTGGGGCACCTAGCACAGATACGCAGTATTTT. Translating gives CASSLGGAPSTDTQYF. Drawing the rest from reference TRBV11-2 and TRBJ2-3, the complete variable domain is EAGVAQSPRYKIIEKRQSVAFWCNPISGHATLYWYQQILGQGPKLLIQFQNNGVVDDSQLPKDRFSAERLKGVDSTLKIQPAKLEDSAVYLCASSLGGAPSTDTQYFGPGTRLTVL.

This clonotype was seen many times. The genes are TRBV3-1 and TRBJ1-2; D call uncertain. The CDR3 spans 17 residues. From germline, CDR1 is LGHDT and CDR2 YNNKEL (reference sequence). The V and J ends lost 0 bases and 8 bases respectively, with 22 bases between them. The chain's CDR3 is CASSQDYTAASRVGYTF. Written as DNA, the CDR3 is TGTGCCAGCAGCCAAGATTATACAGCCGCATCAAGAGTAGGCTACACCTTC.

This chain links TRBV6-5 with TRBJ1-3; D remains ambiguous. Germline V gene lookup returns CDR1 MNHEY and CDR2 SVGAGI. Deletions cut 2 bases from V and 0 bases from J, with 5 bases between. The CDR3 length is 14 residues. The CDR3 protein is CASSYDFSGNTIYF. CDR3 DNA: TGTGCCAGCAGTTACGACTTCTCTGGAAACACCATATATTTT.

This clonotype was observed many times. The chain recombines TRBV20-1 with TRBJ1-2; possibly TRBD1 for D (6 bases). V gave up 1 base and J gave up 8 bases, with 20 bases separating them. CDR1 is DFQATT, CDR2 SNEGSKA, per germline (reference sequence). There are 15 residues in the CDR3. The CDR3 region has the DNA TGCAGTGCTAGAGTTCCGATGGGCAGGGGCTGGGGCTACACCTTC. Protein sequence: CSARVPMGRGWGYTF.

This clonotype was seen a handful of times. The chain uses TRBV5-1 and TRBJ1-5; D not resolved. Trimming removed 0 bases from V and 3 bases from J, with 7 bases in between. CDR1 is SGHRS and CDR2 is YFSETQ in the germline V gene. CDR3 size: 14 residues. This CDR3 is CASSLDTNNQPQHF. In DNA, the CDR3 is TGCGCCAGCAGCTTGGACACCAACAATCAGCCCCAGCATTTT.

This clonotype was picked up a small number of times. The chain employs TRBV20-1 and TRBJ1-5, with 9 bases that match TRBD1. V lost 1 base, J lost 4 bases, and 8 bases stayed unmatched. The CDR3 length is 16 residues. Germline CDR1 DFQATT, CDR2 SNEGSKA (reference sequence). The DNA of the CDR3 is TGCAGTGCTAGAGCTTCCGGGACAGGGAGAAATCAGCCCCAGCATTTT. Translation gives CSARASGTGRNQPQHF.

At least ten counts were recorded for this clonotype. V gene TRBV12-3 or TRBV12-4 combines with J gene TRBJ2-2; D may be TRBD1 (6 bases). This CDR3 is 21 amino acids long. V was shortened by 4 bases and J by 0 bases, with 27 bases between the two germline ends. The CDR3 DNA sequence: TGTGCCAGCAGTTCGCTGGAATATATTCGGACAGACGACGCGAACACCGGGGAGCTGTTTTTT. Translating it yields CASSSLEYIRTDDANTGELFF.

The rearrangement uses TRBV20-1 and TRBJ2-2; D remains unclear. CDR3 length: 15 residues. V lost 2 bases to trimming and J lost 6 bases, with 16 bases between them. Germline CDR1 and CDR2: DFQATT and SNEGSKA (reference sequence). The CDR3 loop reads CSARSRSVIAGELFF. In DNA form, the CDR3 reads TGCAGTGCTAGATCCAGGAGTGTTATAGCCGGGGAGCTGTTTTTT.

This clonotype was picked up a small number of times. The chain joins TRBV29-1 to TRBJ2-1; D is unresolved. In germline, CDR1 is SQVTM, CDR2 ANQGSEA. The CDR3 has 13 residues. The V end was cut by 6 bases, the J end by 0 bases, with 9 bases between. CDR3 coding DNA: TGCAGCGTCGGGCCCAGCTCCTACAATGAGCAGTTCTTC. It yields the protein CSVGPSSYNEQFF.

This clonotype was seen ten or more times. CDR3 DNA sequence: TGTGCCAGCAGCATTTCCCGAGGAGGAGCTAACTATGGCTACACCTTC. Translation gives CASSISRGGANYGYTF. The chain carries TRBV2 and TRBJ1-2; D uncertain. Germline V gives CDR1 SNHLY, CDR2 FYNNEI. The ends were cut back, 6 bases at V and 0 bases at J, with 17 bases in the middle. The CDR3 totals 16 residues.

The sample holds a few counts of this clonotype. CDR3 loop: CASSQRRDFLTEAFF. The CDR3 DNA is TGTGCCAGCAGCCAACGACGGGATTTCCTCACTGAAGCTTTCTTT. This chain links TRBV7-9 with TRBJ1-1; no firm D call. Germline V gene sequence: CDR1 SEHNR, CDR2 FQNEAQ (reference sequence). This CDR3 is 15 amino acids long. Trimming removed 5 bases from V and 4 bases from J, with 17 bases in between.

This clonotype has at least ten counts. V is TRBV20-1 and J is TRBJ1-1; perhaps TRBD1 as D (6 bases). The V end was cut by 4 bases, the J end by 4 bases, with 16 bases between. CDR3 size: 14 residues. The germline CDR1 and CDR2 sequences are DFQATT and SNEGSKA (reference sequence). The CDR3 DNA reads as TGCAGTGCTACCCGAGGGGGGGCTGGCACTGAAGCTTTCTTT. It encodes CSATRGGAGTEAFF.

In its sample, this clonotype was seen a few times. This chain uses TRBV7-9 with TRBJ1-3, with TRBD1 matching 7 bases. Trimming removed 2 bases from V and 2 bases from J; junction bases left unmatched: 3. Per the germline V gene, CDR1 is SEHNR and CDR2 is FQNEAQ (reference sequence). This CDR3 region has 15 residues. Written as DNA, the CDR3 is TGTGCCAGCAGCTTACCAGGGGGAACTGGAAACACCATATATTTT. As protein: CASSLPGGTGNTIYF.

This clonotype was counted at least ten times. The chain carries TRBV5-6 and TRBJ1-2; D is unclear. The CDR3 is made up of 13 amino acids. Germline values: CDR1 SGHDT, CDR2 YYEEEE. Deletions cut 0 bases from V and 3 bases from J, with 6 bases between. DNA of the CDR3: TGTGCCAGCAGCTTGGAGCAGGACTATGGCTACACCTTC. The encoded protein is CASSLEQDYGYTF.

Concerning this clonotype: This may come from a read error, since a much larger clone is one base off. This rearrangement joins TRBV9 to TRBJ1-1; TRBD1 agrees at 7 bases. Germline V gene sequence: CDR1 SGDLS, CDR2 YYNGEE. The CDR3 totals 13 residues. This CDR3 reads CASSVSSDRDALF. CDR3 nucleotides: TGTGCCAGCAGCGTGTCCAGTGACAGGGACGCTCTCTTT.

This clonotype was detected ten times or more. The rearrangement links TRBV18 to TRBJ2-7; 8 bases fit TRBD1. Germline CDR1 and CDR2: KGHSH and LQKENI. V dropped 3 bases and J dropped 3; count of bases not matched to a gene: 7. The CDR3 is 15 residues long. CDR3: CASSPTGEIFYEQYF. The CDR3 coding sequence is TGTGCCAGCTCACCGACAGGGGAAATTTTCTACGAGCAGTACTTC.

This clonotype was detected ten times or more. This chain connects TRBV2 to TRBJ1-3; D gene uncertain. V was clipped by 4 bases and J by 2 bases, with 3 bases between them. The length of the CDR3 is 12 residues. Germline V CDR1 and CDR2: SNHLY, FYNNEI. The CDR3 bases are TGTGCCAGCAGTGTGGCTGGAAACACCATATATTTT. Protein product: CASSVAGNTIYF.

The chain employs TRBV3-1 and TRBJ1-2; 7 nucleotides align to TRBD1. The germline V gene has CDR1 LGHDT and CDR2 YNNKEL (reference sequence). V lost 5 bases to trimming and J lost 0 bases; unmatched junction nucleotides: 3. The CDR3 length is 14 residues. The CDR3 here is CASSEQGPNYGYTF. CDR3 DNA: TGTGCCAGCAGCGAACAGGGGCCTAACTATGGCTACACCTTC.

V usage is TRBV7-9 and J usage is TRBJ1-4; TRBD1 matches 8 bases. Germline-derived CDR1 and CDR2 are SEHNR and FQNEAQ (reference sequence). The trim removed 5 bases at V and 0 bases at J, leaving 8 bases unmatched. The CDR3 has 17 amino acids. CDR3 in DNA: TGTGCCAGCAGCGCCGGACAGGGAGGAACAACTAATGAAAAACTGTTTTTT. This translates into CASSAGQGGTTNEKLFF.